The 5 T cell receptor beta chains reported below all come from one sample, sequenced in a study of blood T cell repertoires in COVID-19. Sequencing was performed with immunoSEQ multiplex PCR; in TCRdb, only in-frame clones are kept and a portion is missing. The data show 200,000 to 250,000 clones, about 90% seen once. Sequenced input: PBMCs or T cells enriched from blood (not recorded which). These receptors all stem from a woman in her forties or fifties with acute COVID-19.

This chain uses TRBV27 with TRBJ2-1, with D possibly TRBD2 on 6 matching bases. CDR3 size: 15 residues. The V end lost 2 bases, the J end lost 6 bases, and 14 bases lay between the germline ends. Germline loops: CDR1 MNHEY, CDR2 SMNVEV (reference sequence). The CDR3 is CASSLSSLAPNEQFF. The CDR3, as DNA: TGTGCCAGCAGTTTAAGTTCACTAGCTCCCAATGAGCAGTTCTTC.

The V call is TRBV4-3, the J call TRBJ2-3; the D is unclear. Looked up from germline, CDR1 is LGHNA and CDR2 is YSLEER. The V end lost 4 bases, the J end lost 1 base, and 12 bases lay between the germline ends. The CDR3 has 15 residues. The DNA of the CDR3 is TGCGCCAGCAGCCCCCGTTGGGCAGGCACAGATACGCAGTATTTT. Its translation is CASSPRWAGTDTQYF.

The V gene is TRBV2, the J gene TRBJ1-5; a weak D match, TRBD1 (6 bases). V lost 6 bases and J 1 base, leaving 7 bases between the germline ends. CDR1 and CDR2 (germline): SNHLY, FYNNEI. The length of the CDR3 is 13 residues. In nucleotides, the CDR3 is TGTGCCAGCAGGAGGGGGAGCAATCAGCCCCAGCATTTT. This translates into CASRRGSNQPQHF.

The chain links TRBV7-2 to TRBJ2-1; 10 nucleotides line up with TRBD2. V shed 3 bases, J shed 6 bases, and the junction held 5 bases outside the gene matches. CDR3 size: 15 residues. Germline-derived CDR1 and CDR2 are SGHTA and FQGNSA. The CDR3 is CASSFSAGGSNEQFF. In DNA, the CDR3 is TGTGCCAGCAGCTTTTCAGCGGGAGGGAGCAATGAGCAGTTCTTC. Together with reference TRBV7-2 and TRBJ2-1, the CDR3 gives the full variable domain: GAGVSQSPSNKVTEKGKDVELRCDPISGHTALYWYRQSLGQGLEFLIYFQGNSAPDKSGLPSDRFSAERTGGSVSTLTIQRTQQEDSAVYLCASSFSAGGSNEQFFGPGTRLTVL.

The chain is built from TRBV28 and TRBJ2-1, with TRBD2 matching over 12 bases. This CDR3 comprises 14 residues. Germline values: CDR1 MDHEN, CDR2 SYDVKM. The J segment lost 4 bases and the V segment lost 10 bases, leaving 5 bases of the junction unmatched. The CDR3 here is CATLAGGPYNEQFF. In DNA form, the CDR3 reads TGTGCCACGCTAGCGGGAGGGCCTTACAATGAGCAGTTCTTC. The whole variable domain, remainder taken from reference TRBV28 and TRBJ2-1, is DVKVTQSSRYLVKRTGEKVFLECVQDMDHENMFWYRQDPGLGLRLIYFSYDVKMKEKGDIPEGYSVSREKKERFSLILESASTNQTSMYLCATLAGGPYNEQFFGPGTRLTVL.